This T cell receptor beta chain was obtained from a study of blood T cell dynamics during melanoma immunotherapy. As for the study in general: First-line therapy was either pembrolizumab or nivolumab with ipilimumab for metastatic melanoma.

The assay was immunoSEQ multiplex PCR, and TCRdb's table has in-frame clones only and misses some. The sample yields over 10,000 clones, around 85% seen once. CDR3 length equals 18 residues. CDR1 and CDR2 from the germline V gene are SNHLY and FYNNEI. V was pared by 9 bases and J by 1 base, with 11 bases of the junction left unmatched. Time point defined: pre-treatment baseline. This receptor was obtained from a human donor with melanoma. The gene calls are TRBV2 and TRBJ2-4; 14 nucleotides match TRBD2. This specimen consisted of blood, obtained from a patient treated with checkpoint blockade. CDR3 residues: CASGTSGRRGGAKNIQYF. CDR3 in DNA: TGTGCCAGTGGGACTAGCGGGAGAAGGGGTGGGGCCAAAAACATTCAGTACTTC. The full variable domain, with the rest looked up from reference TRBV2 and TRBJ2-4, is EPEVTQTPSHQVTQMGQEVILRCVPISNHLYFYWYRQILGQKVEFLVSFYNNEISEKSEIFDDQFSVERPDGSNFTLKIRSTKLEDSAMYFCASGTSGRRGGAKNIQYFGAGTRLSVL.